Shown below are 20 T cell receptor beta chains from a single sample sequenced in a study of T cell responses to AZD1222 COVID-19 vaccine. The data were produced by immunoSEQ multiplex PCR, yet TCRdb's version contains in-frame clones alone and is incomplete. The sample lists about 120,000 clones; roughly 90% were seen once. This material consisted of peripheral blood, taken on day 0 of MenACWY control vaccination. The receptors here all came from an adult in good health.

The V call is TRBV9, the J call TRBJ1-2; D might be TRBD1 (6 bases). The CDR3 sequence is 15 residues long. V lost 3 bases, J lost 4 bases, and 16 bases lay in between. Germline V lookup: CDR1 SGDLS, CDR2 YYNGEE. The chain's CDR3 is CASSEGDGRGYGYTF. The CDR3 bases are TGTGCCAGCAGCGAGGGGGACGGTCGTGGCTATGGCTACACCTTC. Looking up the rest from reference TRBV9 and TRBJ1-2 gives the full variable domain: DSGVTQTPKHLITATGQRVTLRCSPRSGDLSVYWYQQSLDQGLQFLIQYYNGEERAKGNILERFSAQQFPDLHSELNLSSLELGDSALYFCASSEGDGRGYGYTFGSGTRLTVV.

The rearrangement links TRBV11-2 to TRBJ2-2; D is unclear. CDR1 and CDR2 from the germline V gene are SGHAT and FQNNGV. The V end lost 6 bases, the J end lost 1 base, and 6 bases lay between the germline ends. The CDR3 spans 13 residues. The CDR3 is CASSLKNTGELFF. The CDR3 region has the DNA TGTGCCAGCAGTTTAAAGAACACCGGGGAGCTGTTTTTT.

The V and J genes are TRBV19 and TRBJ1-4; TRBD1 agrees at 8 bases. Trimming removed 10 bases from V and 4 bases from J; junction bases left unmatched: 8. This CDR3 region has 14 residues. From germline, CDR1 is LNHDA and CDR2 SQIVND (reference sequence). In nucleotides, the CDR3 is TGTGCCACTACACCGGGACAGGTTAATGAAAAACTGTTTTTT. The encoded protein is CATTPGQVNEKLFF.

The rearrangement uses TRBV24-1 and TRBJ1-1; maybe TRBD1 (6 bases). The V end was cut by 2 bases, the J end by 3 bases, with 6 bases between. This CDR3 has 13 amino acids. The germline V gene encodes CDR1 KGHDR and CDR2 SFDVKD. The CDR3 spells CATSDWTDTEAFF. The CDR3 DNA follows: TGTGCCACCAGTGATTGGACAGACACTGAAGCTTTCTTT.

The chain has TRBV5-1 and TRBJ2-3; no clear D gene. The V end was cut by 0 bases, the J end by 4 bases, with 9 bases between. Germline V CDR1 and CDR2: SGHRS, YFSETQ. The CDR3 has 14 amino acids. CDR3 nucleotides: TGCGCCAGCAGCTTGGCCCCCCCAGCAGATACGCAGTATTTT. Its protein is CASSLAPPADTQYF.

The CDR3 DNA follows: TGTGCCAGCAGCCCCGTTCGGAGAGGGAGGCGTTTTGACACTGAAGCTTTCTTT. It codes for CASSPVRRGRRFDTEAFF. This chain uses TRBV11-3 with TRBJ1-1; D ambiguous. Germline lookup yields CDR1 SGHNT and CDR2 YENEEA. The CDR3 sequence is 18 residues long. The germline V and J ends were trimmed by 5 bases and 3 bases, with 25 bases remaining between them.

The chain employs TRBV18 and TRBJ1-3; D gene ambiguous. The germline gives CDR1 KGHSH, CDR2 LQKENI. The CDR3 runs to 16 residues. The V end was cut by 3 bases, the J end by 0 bases, with 12 bases between. The CDR3, as DNA: TGTGCCAGCTCACCGAGGGAGTCCGTCTCTGGAAACACCATATATTTT. It translates to CASSPRESVSGNTIYF.

The chain joins TRBV2 to TRBJ2-7; D is undetermined. Germline loops: CDR1 SNHLY, CDR2 FYNNEI. Trimming pared 4 bases from V and 2 bases from J, leaving 12 bases between. The CDR3 covers 14 residues. The CDR3 here is CASSVRSSTYEQYF. The CDR3 nucleotides are TGTGCCAGCAGTGTTCGTAGTTCCACCTACGAGCAGTACTTC.

The chain links TRBV11-3 to TRBJ2-1; 7 bases align to TRBD2. V shed 3 bases, J shed 4 bases, and the junction held 12 bases outside the gene matches. From germline, CDR1 is SGHNT and CDR2 YENEEA. The CDR3 covers 17 residues. CDR3 loop: CASSFTPRGGSYNEQFF. As DNA, the CDR3 is TGTGCCAGCAGCTTTACCCCCCGGGGCGGGAGTTACAATGAGCAGTTCTTC.

With respect to this clone: A read error may account for a junction end that differs from germline. The chain employs TRBV23-1 and TRBJ2-3; TRBD1 aligns across 9 bases. TRBV23-1 falls under the ORF class, with uncertain function. This CDR3 has 18 residues. CDR3 sequence: CASTQGIYRGLVTDTQYF. The CDR3 region has the DNA TGCGCCAGCACTCAAGGGATTTACAGGGGGCTTGTCACAGATACGCAGTATTTT.

The rearrangement uses TRBV2 and TRBJ2-2, with D tentatively TRBD2 (5 bases). Trimming left V 9 bases short and J 4 bases short, with 12 bases between. Germline-derived CDR1 and CDR2 are SNHLY and FYNNEI. The CDR3 spans 13 residues. The CDR3 spells CASTFRGTGELFF. The CDR3 DNA reads as TGTGCCAGTACCTTCCGGGGCACCGGGGAGCTGTTTTTT.

The chain joins TRBV5-4 to TRBJ2-3; D unclear. Germline CDR1 is SGHNT and CDR2 is YYREEE (reference sequence). The CDR3 length is 13 residues. The germline V and J ends were trimmed by 0 bases and 7 bases, with 9 bases remaining between them. The CDR3 bases are TGTGCCAGCAGCTTGGAGGATATTAATACGCAGTATTTT. The encoded protein is CASSLEDINTQYF.

V and J are TRBV5-1 and TRBJ1-4; D gene unclear. Trimming took off 0 bases at V and 3 bases at J, with 9 bases between the two ends. There are 15 residues in the CDR3. Germline-derived CDR1 and CDR2 are SGHRS and YFSETQ. CDR3 coding DNA: TGCGCCAGCAGCTTGGATGGGCAGCCTAATGAAAAACTGTTTTTT. This gives the protein CASSLDGQPNEKLFF.

The chain has TRBV11-3 and TRBJ2-1; D is possibly TRBD1 or TRBD2 (5 bases each). The CDR3 has 15 amino acids. Trimming removed 8 bases at V and 0 bases at J, with 14 bases between. Per germline, CDR1 SGHNT and CDR2 YENEEA. The CDR3 protein is CASGELDSSYNEQFF. The CDR3 DNA reads as TGTGCCAGCGGGGAGCTAGACAGCTCCTACAATGAGCAGTTCTTC.

The chain uses TRBV27 and TRBJ1-6; 8 positions agree with TRBD1. V gave up 5 bases and J gave up 7 bases; unmatched junction bases: 7. This CDR3 comprises 15 residues. Per the germline V gene, CDR1 is MNHEY and CDR2 is SMNVEV (reference sequence). The CDR3 DNA follows: TGTGCCAGCAGTATAAGGACAGGGTGGAATTCACCCCTCCACTTT. Translated: CASSIRTGWNSPLHF.

The V call is TRBV4-2, the J call TRBJ2-7; TRBD1 aligns across 10 bases. Trimming took 2 bases from V and 2 from J; bases not matched to a gene: 3. CDR1 and CDR2 (germline): LGHNA, YNFKEQ. This CDR3 region has 15 residues. The CDR3 DNA is TGTGCCAGCAGCCAATCTGGGACAGGGGCCTACGAGCAGTACTTC. Translated: CASSQSGTGAYEQYF.

The rearrangement uses TRBV6-4 and TRBJ2-1; 7 bases align to TRBD2. Germline CDR1 is MRHNA and CDR2 is SNTAGT. This CDR3 has 15 amino acids. V lost 4 bases, J lost 6 bases, and 9 bases stayed unmatched. CDR3: CASSVESRGVNEQFF. In nucleotides, the CDR3 is TGTGCCAGCAGTGTCGAATCACGGGGGGTCAATGAGCAGTTCTTC.

The J gene is TRBJ1-5, the V gene TRBV12-3 or TRBV12-4; TRBD1 might be the D (6 bases). The CDR3 is 13 residues long. The ends were cut back, 6 bases at V and 6 bases at J, with 12 bases in the middle. The DNA for the CDR3 is TGTGCCAGCAGGCTCGGACAGTTTCAGCCCCAGCATTTT. Protein sequence: CASRLGQFQPQHF.

The V call is TRBV3-1 (or the pseudogene TRBV3-2), the J call TRBJ2-2; D is unclear. Germline values: CDR1 LGHDT, CDR2 YNNKEL (reference sequence). This CDR3 contains 10 residues. V was clipped by 11 bases and J by 2 bases, with 3 bases between them. This CDR3 reads CAGNTGELFF. CDR3 in DNA: TGTGCCGGCAACACCGGGGAGCTGTTTTTT.

This clone has just one count. The chain uses TRBV11-2 and TRBJ2-2; possible D gene TRBD1, 6 bases. Germline loops: CDR1 SGHAT, CDR2 FQNNGV. V was trimmed by 5 bases and J by 4 bases, leaving 20 bases between them. CDR3 length equals 17 residues. The CDR3 DNA follows: TGTGCCAGCAGCATACATACCGGGACAACGGTCACCGGGGAGCTGTTTTTT. This encodes CASSIHTGTTVTGELFF.